This TCR beta chain comes out of a study of T cell changes during pregnancy in multiple sclerosis. The germline V gene has CDR1 SGHTA and CDR2 FQGNSA. CDR3 length: 14 residues. V shed 5 bases and J shed 3 bases, with 14 bases lying between them. The assay was immunoSEQ multiplex PCR, and TCRdb's table has in-frame clones only and misses some. This table holds approximately 66,000 clones, roughly nine tenths found once. The sample in question was CD8+ T cells from peripheral blood mononuclear cells, obtained before pregnancy. The receptor was isolated from a female donor with multiple sclerosis, enrolled in a pregnancy study. The V gene is TRBV7-2, the J gene TRBJ2-7; D possibly corresponds to TRBD1 (5 bases). DNA for the CDR3: TGTGCCAGCAGCCCTGACAGTTATCTCTACGAGCAGTACTTC. Translating it yields CASSPDSYLYEQYF.